This TCR beta chain was sequenced in a study of blood T cell repertoires in COVID-19. About the research overall: The United States, Italy and Spain were the sources of the acute and convalescent COVID-19 samples. The analysed material was cDNA or gDNA that came from T cells, B-cell-depleted T cells, or PBMCs.

The authors' processing: How many nucleated cells were present was estimated from reference gene primer amplification. Only in-frame clones appear in the TCRdb table, and some are missing; sequencing was by immunoSEQ multiplex PCR. The D gene and trimming were derived from the DNA, and the V and J assignments and clone size from that table. The table has roughly 260,000 clones, more than 65% seen once; the top ten hold around 3.2%. The germline gives CDR1 PRHDT, CDR2 FYEKMQ (reference sequence). CDR3 length: 15 amino acids. Trimming took 6 bases from V and 2 from J; bases not matched to a gene: 6. The receptor was isolated from a young woman with acute or convalescent COVID-19. The sample consisted of peripheral blood. The chain combines TRBV13 with TRBJ2-7, with TRBD2 identical over 11 bases. The CDR3 protein is CASSSGTSGTYEQYF. The CDR3 DNA sequence: TGTGCCAGCAGTTCCGGGACTAGCGGTACCTACGAGCAGTACTTC.